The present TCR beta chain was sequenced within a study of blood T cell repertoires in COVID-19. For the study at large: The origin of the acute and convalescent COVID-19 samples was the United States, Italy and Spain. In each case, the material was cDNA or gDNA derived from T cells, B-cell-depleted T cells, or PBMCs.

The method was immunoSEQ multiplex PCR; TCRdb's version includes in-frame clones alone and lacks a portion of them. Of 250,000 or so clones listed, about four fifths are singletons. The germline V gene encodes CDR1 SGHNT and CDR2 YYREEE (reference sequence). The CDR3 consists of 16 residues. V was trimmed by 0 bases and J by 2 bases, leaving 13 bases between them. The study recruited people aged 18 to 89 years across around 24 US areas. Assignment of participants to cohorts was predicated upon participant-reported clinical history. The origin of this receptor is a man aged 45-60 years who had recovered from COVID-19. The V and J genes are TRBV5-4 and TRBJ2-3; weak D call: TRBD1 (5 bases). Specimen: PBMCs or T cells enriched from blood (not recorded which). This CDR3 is CASSLGGAIFTDTQYF. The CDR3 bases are TGTGCCAGCAGCTTGGGTGGGGCTATCTTCACAGATACGCAGTATTTT. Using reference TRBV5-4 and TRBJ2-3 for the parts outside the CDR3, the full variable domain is ETGVTQSPTHLIKTRGQQVTLRCSSQSGHNTVSWYQQALGQGPQFIFQYYREEENGRGNFPPRFSGLQFPNYSSELNVNALELDDSALYLCASSLGGAIFTDTQYFGPGTRLTVL.